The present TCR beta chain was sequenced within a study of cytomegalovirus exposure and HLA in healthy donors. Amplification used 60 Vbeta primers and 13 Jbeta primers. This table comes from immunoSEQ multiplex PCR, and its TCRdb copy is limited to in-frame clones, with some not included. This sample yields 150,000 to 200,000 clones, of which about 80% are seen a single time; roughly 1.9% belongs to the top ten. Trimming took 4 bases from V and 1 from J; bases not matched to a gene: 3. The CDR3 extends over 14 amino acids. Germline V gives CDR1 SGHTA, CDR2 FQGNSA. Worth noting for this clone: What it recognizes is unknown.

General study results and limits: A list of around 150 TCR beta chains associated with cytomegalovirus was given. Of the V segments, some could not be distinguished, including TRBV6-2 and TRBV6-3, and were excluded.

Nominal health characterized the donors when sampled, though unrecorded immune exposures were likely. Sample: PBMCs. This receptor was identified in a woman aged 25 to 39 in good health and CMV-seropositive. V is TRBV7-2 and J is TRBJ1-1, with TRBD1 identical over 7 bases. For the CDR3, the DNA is TGTGCCAGCAGCTACGGGACAGCGAACACTGAAGCTTTCTTT. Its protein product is CASSYGTANTEAFF.